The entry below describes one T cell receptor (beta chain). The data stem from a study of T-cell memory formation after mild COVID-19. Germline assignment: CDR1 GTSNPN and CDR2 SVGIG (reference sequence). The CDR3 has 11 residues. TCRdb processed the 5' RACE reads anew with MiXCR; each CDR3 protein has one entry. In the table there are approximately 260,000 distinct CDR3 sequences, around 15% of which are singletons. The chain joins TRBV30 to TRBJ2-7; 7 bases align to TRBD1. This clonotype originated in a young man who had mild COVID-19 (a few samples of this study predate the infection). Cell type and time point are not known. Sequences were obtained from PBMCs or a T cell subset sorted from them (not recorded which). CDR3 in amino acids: CASDRFYEQYF. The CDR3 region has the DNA TGTGCATCGGACAGGTTCTACGAGCAGTACTTC.